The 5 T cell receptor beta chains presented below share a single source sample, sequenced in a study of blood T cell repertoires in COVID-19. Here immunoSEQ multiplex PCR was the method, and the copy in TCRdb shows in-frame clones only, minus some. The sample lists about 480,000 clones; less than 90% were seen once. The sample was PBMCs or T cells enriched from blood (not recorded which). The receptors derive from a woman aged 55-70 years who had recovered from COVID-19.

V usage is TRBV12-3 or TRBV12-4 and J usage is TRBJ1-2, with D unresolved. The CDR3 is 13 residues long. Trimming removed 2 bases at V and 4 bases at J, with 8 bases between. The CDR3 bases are TGTGCCAGCAGTTTAACCCGCAGCTATGGCTACACCTTC. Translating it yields CASSLTRSYGYTF.

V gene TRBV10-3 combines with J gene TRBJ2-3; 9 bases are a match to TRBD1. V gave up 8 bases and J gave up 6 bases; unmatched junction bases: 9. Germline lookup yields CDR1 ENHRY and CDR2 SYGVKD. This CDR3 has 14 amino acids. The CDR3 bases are TGTGCCATCGGACCCGGGACAGGGTTGGATACGCAGTATTTT. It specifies CAIGPGTGLDTQYF.

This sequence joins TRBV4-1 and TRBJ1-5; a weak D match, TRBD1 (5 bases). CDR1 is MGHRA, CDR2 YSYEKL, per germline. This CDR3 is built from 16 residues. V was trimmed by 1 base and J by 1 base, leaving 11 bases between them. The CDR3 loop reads CASSQVTGPSNQPQHF. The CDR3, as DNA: TGCGCCAGCAGCCAAGTCACAGGCCCCAGCAATCAGCCCCAGCATTTT.

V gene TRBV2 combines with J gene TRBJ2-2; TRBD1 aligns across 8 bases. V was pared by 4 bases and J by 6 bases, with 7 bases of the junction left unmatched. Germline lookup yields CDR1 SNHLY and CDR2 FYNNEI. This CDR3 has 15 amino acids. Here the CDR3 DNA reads TGTGCCAGCAGTGGGACAGGGAGGAAATCCGGGGAGCTGTTTTTT. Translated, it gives CASSGTGRKSGELFF. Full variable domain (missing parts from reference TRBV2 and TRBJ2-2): EPEVTQTPSHQVTQMGQEVILRCVPISNHLYFYWYRQILGQKVEFLVSFYNNEISEKSEIFDDQFSVERPDGSNFTLKIRSTKLEDSAMYFCASSGTGRKSGELFFGEGSRLTVL.

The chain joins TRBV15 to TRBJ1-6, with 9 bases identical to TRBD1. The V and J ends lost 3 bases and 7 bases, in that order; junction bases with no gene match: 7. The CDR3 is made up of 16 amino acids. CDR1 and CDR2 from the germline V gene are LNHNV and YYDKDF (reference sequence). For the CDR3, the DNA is TGTGCCACCAGCAGCCTAACAGGGGGCGGCAATTCACCCCTCCACTTT. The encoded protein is CATSSLTGGGNSPLHF.